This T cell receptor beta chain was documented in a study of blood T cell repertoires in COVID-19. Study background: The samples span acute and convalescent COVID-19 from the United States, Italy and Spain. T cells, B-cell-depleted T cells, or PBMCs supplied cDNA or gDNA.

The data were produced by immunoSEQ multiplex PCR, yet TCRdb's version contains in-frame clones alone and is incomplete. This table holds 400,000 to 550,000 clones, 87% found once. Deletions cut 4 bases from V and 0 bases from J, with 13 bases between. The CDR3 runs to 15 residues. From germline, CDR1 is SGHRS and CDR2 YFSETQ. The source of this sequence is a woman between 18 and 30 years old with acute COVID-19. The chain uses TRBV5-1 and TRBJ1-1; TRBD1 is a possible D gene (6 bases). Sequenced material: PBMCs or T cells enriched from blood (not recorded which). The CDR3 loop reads CASSALGQMNTEAFF. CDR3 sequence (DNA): TGCGCCAGCAGCGCATTAGGACAGATGAACACTGAAGCTTTCTTT.